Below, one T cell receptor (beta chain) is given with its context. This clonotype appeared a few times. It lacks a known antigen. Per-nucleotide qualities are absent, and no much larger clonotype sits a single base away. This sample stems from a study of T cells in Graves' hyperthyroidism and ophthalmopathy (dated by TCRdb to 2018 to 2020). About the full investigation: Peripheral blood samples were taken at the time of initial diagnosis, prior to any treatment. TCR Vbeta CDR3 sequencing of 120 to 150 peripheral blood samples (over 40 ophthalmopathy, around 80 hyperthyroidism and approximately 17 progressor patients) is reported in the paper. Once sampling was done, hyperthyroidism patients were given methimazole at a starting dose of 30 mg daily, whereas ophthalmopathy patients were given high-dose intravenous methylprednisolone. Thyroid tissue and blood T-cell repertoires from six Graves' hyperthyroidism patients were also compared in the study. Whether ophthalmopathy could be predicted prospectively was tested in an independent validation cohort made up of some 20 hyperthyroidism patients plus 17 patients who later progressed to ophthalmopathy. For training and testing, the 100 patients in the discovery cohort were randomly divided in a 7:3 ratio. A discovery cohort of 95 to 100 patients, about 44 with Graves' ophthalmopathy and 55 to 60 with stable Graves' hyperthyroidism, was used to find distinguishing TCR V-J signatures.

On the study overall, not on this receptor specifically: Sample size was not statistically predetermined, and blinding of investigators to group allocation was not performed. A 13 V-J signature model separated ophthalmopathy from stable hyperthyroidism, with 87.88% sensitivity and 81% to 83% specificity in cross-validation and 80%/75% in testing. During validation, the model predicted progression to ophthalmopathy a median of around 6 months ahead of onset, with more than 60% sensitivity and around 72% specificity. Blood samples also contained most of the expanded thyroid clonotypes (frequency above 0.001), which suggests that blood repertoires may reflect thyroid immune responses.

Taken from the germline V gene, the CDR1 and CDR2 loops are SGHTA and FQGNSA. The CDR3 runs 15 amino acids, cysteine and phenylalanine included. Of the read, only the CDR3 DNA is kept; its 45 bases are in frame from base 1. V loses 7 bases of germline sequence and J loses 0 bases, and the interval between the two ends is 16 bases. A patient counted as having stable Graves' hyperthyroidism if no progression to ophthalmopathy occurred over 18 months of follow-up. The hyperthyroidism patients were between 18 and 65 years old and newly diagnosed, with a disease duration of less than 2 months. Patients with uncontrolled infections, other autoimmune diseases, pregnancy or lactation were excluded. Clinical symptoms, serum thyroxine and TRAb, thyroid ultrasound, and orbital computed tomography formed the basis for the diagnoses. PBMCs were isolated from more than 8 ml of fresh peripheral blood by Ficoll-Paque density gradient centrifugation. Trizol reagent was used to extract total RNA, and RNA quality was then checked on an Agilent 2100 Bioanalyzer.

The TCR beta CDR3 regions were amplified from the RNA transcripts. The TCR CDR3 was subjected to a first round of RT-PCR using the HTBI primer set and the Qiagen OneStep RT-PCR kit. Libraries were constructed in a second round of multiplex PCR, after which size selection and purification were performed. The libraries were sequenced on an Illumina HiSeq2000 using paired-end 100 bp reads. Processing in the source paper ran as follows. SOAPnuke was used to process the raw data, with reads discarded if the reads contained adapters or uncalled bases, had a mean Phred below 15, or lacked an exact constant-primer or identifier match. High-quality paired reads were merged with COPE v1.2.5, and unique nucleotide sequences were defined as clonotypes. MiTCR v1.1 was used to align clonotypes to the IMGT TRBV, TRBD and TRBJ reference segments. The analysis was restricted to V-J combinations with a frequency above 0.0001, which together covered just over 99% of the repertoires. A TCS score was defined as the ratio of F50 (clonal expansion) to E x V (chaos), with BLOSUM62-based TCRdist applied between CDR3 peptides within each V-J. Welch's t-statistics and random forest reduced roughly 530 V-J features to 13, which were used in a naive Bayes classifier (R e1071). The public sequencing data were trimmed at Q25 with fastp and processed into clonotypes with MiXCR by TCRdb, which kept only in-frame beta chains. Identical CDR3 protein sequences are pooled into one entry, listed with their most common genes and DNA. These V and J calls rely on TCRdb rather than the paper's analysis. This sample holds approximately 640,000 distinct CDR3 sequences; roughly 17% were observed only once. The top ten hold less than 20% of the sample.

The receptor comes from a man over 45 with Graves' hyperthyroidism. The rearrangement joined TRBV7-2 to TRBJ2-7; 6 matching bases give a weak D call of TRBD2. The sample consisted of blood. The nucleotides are TGTGCCAGCACCCCGGGAGCGGCACCCTCCTACGAGCAGTACTTC. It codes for CASTPGAAPSYEQYF.